The rows below give T cell receptor beta chains drawn from one sample of a study of control samples from healthy donors and cancer patients. This table comes from immunoSEQ multiplex PCR, and its TCRdb copy is limited to in-frame clones, with some not included. The sample includes under 450,000 clones, roughly 90% of them seen just once. The material sequenced was PBMCs. These receptors all come from a man aged 35 to 55 with head and neck cancer. CDR3s include the opening cysteine and the closing phenylalanine or tryptophan. A D gene is named only where the DNA matches it firmly. The size field is filled for only some rows; it gives once, few, many or a size class.

d_gene: TRBD1; abundance: .; j_gene: TRBJ1-1; v_gene: TRBV5-5; CDR3aa: CASSPVPGQVEAFF; CDR3nt: TGTGCCAGCAGCCCCGTCCCGGGACAGGTGGAAGCTTTCTTT
d_gene: .; abundance: .; j_gene: TRBJ2-1; v_gene: TRBV5-5; CDR3aa: CASSLNGAEQFF; CDR3nt: TGTGCCAGCAGCTTGAATGGGGCAGAGCAGTTCTTC
d_gene: .; abundance: .; j_gene: TRBJ2-1; v_gene: TRBV11-2; CDR3aa: CASSLPLDSRTYNEQFF; CDR3nt: TGTGCCAGCAGCTTACCGCTCGACTCCCGCACCTACAATGAGCAGTTCTTC
d_gene: .; abundance: .; j_gene: TRBJ2-5; v_gene: TRBV7-2; CDR3aa: CASSLQSGVNGETQYF; CDR3nt: TGTGCCAGCAGCTTACAGTCTGGGGTTAATGGGGAGACCCAGTACTTC
d_gene: TRBD1; abundance: .; j_gene: TRBJ1-6; v_gene: TRBV4-3; CDR3aa: CASGDRGPSPLHF; CDR3nt: TGCGCCAGCGGAGACAGGGGGCCTTCACCCCTCCACTTT
d_gene: .; abundance: .; j_gene: TRBJ1-3; v_gene: TRBV7-9; CDR3aa: CALLSTIGGDTIYF; CDR3nt: TGTGCCCTACTTTCGACCATAGGCGGGGACACCATATATTTT
d_gene: .; abundance: few; j_gene: TRBJ1-5; v_gene: TRBV19; CDR3aa: CASSQGPNQPQHF; CDR3nt: TGTGCCAGTAGCCAGGGACCCAATCAGCCCCAGCATTTT
d_gene: .; abundance: .; j_gene: TRBJ2-7; v_gene: TRBV11-2; CDR3aa: CASSIGRGAGVEQYF; CDR3nt: TGTGCCAGCAGCATTGGTCGCGGGGCCGGCGTCGAGCAGTACTTC
d_gene: .; abundance: .; j_gene: TRBJ1-3; v_gene: TRBV10-3; CDR3aa: CAISEMTAGNTIYF; CDR3nt: TGTGCCATCAGTGAAATGACAGCTGGAAACACCATATATTTT
d_gene: .; abundance: .; j_gene: TRBJ1-6; v_gene: TRBV6-6; CDR3aa: CASSYTGTVDSPLHF; CDR3nt: TGTGCCAGCAGTTATACCGGGACGGTCGATTCACCCCTCCACTTT
d_gene: .; abundance: .; j_gene: TRBJ1-5; v_gene: TRBV7-8; CDR3aa: CASSSENRAQPQHF; CDR3nt: TGTGCCAGCAGCTCAGAGAACAGGGCTCAGCCCCAGCATTTT
d_gene: TRBD2; abundance: .; j_gene: TRBJ2-1; v_gene: TRBV9; CDR3aa: CASSVTSGRANEQFF; CDR3nt: TGTGCCAGCAGCGTGACTAGCGGGAGGGCCAATGAGCAGTTCTTC
d_gene: TRBD2; abundance: .; j_gene: TRBJ2-1; v_gene: TRBV28; CDR3aa: CASSPPSGMMNEQFF; CDR3nt: TGTGCCAGCAGTCCTCCTAGCGGGATGATGAATGAGCAGTTCTTC
d_gene: TRBD2; abundance: .; j_gene: TRBJ2-1; v_gene: TRBV6-2/TRBV6-3; CDR3aa: CASSSIAGANNEQFF; CDR3nt: TGTGCCAGCAGTTCTATAGCGGGGGCGAACAATGAGCAGTTCTTC
d_gene: .; abundance: .; j_gene: TRBJ2-3; v_gene: TRBV24-1; CDR3aa: CATSDPGVTGTDTQYF; CDR3nt: TGTGCCACCAGTGACCCAGGGGTAACGGGCACAGATACGCAGTATTTT
d_gene: .; abundance: .; j_gene: TRBJ2-7; v_gene: TRBV5-1; CDR3aa: CASSLPGDADEQYF; CDR3nt: TGCGCCAGCAGCTTGCCGGGGGATGCAGACGAGCAGTACTTC
d_gene: TRBD1; abundance: once; j_gene: TRBJ1-5; v_gene: TRBV7-8; CDR3aa: CASSSGQATGANQPQHF; CDR3nt: TGTGCCAGCAGCTCCGGACAAGCTACAGGGGCAAATCAGCCCCAGCATTTT
d_gene: .; abundance: .; j_gene: TRBJ2-1; v_gene: TRBV28; CDR3aa: CASLGGRGYNEQFF; CDR3nt: TGTGCCAGCCTCGGAGGGAGAGGGTACAATGAGCAGTTCTTC
d_gene: .; abundance: .; j_gene: TRBJ2-3; v_gene: TRBV19; CDR3aa: CASSRAPSNTDTQYF; CDR3nt: TGTGCCAGTAGCCGGGCACCTTCGAACACAGATACGCAGTATTTT
d_gene: .; abundance: .; j_gene: TRBJ2-7; v_gene: TRBV27; CDR3aa: CASSLRRGPYEQYF; CDR3nt: TGTGCCAGCAGTTTACGGAGGGGTCCCTACGAGCAGTACTTC
d_gene: .; abundance: once; j_gene: TRBJ2-7; v_gene: TRBV15; CDR3aa: CATSRDINPSEQYF; CDR3nt: TGTGCCACCAGCAGGGACATCAACCCGTCCGAGCAGTACTTC
d_gene: .; abundance: few; j_gene: TRBJ2-1; v_gene: TRBV3-1/TRBV3-2; CDR3aa: CASSSFSNEQFF; CDR3nt: TGTGCCAGCAGTTCCTTCTCCAATGAGCAGTTCTTC
d_gene: .; abundance: .; j_gene: TRBJ1-1; v_gene: TRBV21-1; CDR3aa: CASSKADSFPGGNTEAFF; CDR3nt: TGTGCCAGCAGCAAAGCGGACAGTTTTCCCGGAGGGAACACTGAAGCTTTCTTT
d_gene: .; abundance: .; j_gene: TRBJ2-5; v_gene: TRBV19; CDR3aa: CASIGRSQETQYF; CDR3nt: TGTGCCAGCATCGGCAGGAGCCAAGAGACCCAGTACTTC
d_gene: .; abundance: .; j_gene: TRBJ1-3; v_gene: TRBV6-6; CDR3aa: CASSYGGSGNTIYF; CDR3nt: TGTGCCAGCAGTTACGGGGGCTCTGGAAACACCATATATTTT
d_gene: .; abundance: .; j_gene: TRBJ1-1; v_gene: TRBV5-5; CDR3aa: CASSLDVGRGGNTEAFF; CDR3nt: TGTGCCAGCAGCTTGGATGTAGGTAGGGGTGGGAACACTGAAGCTTTCTTT
d_gene: .; abundance: .; j_gene: TRBJ1-6; v_gene: TRBV9; CDR3aa: CASSVGGWDNSPLHF; CDR3nt: TGTGCCAGCAGCGTGGGGGGCTGGGATAATTCACCCCTCCACTTT
d_gene: .; abundance: .; j_gene: TRBJ1-2; v_gene: TRBV10-3; CDR3aa: CAISPDSAWGNYGYTF; CDR3nt: TGTGCCATCAGTCCTGACTCGGCCTGGGGAAACTATGGCTACACCTTC
d_gene: .; abundance: once; j_gene: TRBJ2-5; v_gene: TRBV11-2; CDR3aa: CASRGDPGPPETQYF; CDR3nt: TGTGCCAGCAGAGGAGATCCGGGGCCGCCAGAGACCCAGTACTTC